These T cell receptor beta chains were read from a single sample in a study of T cell responses to AZD1222 COVID-19 vaccine. Method: immunoSEQ multiplex PCR; TCRdb's copy keeps in-frame clones and lacks some. The data show about 190,000 clones, around 92% seen once. Sequences were derived from peripheral blood, sampled on day 0 of AZD1222 vaccination. Source of these receptors: an adult in good health. Both conserved end residues are part of each CDR3. D genes are given only for firm matches. For some rows the clone size is stated as once, few or many, or as a class when expanded; others skip it.

once TRBJ2-7 TRBV6-5 NA TGTGCCAGTGAACTAGGGGGGAGCTCCTACGAGCAGTACTTC CASELGGSSYEQYF
NA TRBJ1-5 TRBV4-1 NA TGCGCCAGCAGCCAAGATCCCCCCGAACGGGGTCAGCCCCAGCATTTT CASSQDPPERGQPQHF
NA TRBJ1-3 TRBV6-5 NA TGTGCCAGCAGTTACCGCGCAGAGGGAGGGCGAAACACCATATATTTT CASSYRAEGGRNTIYF
NA TRBJ2-7 TRBV5-1 TRBD1 TGCGCCAGCAGTTGGACAGGGGGTGGCTACGAGCAGTACTTC CASSWTGGGYEQYF
NA TRBJ1-2 TRBV6-4 TRBD1 TGTGCCAGCAGTGACTCGATTGGGACAGCCTATGGCTACACCTTC CASSDSIGTAYGYTF
NA TRBJ2-2 TRBV11-1 NA TGTGCCAGCAGCTCACAAGGGGTGGGGGAGCTGTTTTTT CASSSQGVGELFF
few TRBJ2-1 TRBV6-1 NA TGTGCCAGCAGTGAAGTGGGACTGCCTCCCTACAATGAGCAGTTCTTC CASSEVGLPPYNEQFF
NA TRBJ2-7 TRBV25-1 TRBD1 TGTGCCAACAAAGAGGGGGCGTCTCAACCCCCCGGGGTCTACGAGCAGTACTTC CANKEGASQPPGVYEQYF
NA TRBJ2-5 TRBV9 NA TGTGCCAGCAGCGGCAGGGGTAACCAAGAGACCCAGTACTTC CASSGRGNQETQYF
NA TRBJ1-5 TRBV18 NA TGTGCCAGCTCGTCGGCTATCCAGCGCAATCAGCCCCAGCATTTT CASSSAIQRNQPQHF
NA TRBJ1-4 TRBV30 NA TGTGCCTGGGCCTCCATCGGAAAACTGTTTTTT CAWASIGKLFF
NA TRBJ2-3 TRBV19 NA TGTGCCAGTAGTATTGGCGATCTGGGGCTAGGCACAGATACGCAGTATTTT CASSIGDLGLGTDTQYF
NA TRBJ2-1 TRBV6-5 TRBD2 TGTGCCAGCAGACCGCCGGGGGGTTTTTACAATGAGCAGTTCTTC CASRPPGGFYNEQFF
NA TRBJ2-3 TRBV5-1 TRBD2 TGCGCCAGCAGTACGGGGACTATTACAGATACGCAGTATTTT CASSTGTITDTQYF
NA TRBJ1-1 TRBV3-1/TRBV3-2 NA TGTGCCAGCAGCCAAAAGGGGGGCAGGGCTTTCTTT CASSQKGGRAFF
NA TRBJ2-3 TRBV5-6 NA TGTGCCAGCCGAAAGGGCGTGGGGGCCACAGATACGCAGTATTTT CASRKGVGATDTQYF
NA TRBJ2-7 TRBV28 NA TGTGCCAGCAGTTTCGGGCAACGAGGGGAGCAGTACTTC CASSFGQRGEQYF
once TRBJ1-4 TRBV5-4 TRBD1 TGTGCCAGCAGCCCCCCGGGACAGGGTCAGGAAAAACTGTTTTTT CASSPPGQGQEKLFF
NA TRBJ2-3 TRBV7-8 TRBD2 TGTGCCAGCAGCCCCCGACTAGCGGGGGGGACAGATACGCAGTATTTT CASSPRLAGGTDTQYF
NA TRBJ1-5 TRBV6-1 NA TGTGCCAGCAGTGAATTGGGGGGCCAGCCCCAGCATTTT CASSELGGQPQHF
NA TRBJ1-1 TRBV7-9 NA TGTGCCAGCAGCTTAGCCGGACTAAACACTGAAGCTTTCTTT CASSLAGLNTEAFF
once TRBJ1-2 TRBV3-1/TRBV3-2 TRBD1 TGTGCCAGCAGCCAAGACCTCCGGGACAGGGGGGGCTACTATGGCTACACCTTC CASSQDLRDRGGYYGYTF
NA TRBJ2-1 TRBV5-4 NA TGTGCCAGCCGTCGATCGGGACCCAACAATGAGCAGTTCTTC CASRRSGPNNEQFF
once TRBJ1-2 TRBV9 TRBD1 TGTGCCAGCAGCGTAGAGGGAGGGGGCGGCTATGGCTACACCTTC CASSVEGGGGYGYTF
NA TRBJ2-5 TRBV2 NA TGTGCCAGCAGTGAACAGAAAGAGACCCAGTACTTC CASSEQKETQYF
NA TRBJ1-2 TRBV27 TRBD1 TGTGCCAGCTCAGGGGGCGGGTATGGCTACACCTTC CASSGGGYGYTF
NA TRBJ2-2 TRBV7-9 NA TGTGCCAGCAGCTTTAGACAGGATTCGAACACCGGGGAGCTGTTTTTT CASSFRQDSNTGELFF
NA TRBJ1-4 TRBV25-1 NA TGTGCCAGCAGTGTTAGTTGGGGGGAAAAACTGTTTTTT CASSVSWGEKLFF
NA TRBJ1-2 TRBV3-1/TRBV3-2 TRBD1 TGTGCCAGCAGCCAAGGACAGGGGTGGGACTATGGCTACACCTTC CASSQGQGWDYGYTF
NA TRBJ1-3 TRBV21-1 NA TGTGCCAGCAGCAAACTGGGGGGCAGGGCGAGGTCTGGAAACACCATATATTTT CASSKLGGRARSGNTIYF
NA TRBJ1-2 TRBV6-1 TRBD1 TGTGCCAGCAGTGAAACAGGGGGCGAATACACCTTC CASSETGGEYTF